This paragraph covers one T cell receptor (beta chain) sequence. Participants were aged about 18 to 90 years, lived in about 26 US areas, and enrolled virtually. This CDR3 is 17 amino acids long. The germline CDR1 and CDR2 sequences are GTSNPN and SVGIG (reference sequence). Trimming cost V 1 base and J 1 base, with 17 bases left between them. These data belong to a study of blood T cell repertoires in COVID-19. For the study at large: The analysed material was cDNA or gDNA that came from T cells, B-cell-depleted T cells, or PBMCs.

Original data processing: From reference gene primer amplification, estimates of nucleated cell counts were derived. Here immunoSEQ multiplex PCR was the method, and the copy in TCRdb shows in-frame clones only, minus some. The DNA was the basis for D and trimming; V, J and clone size are from that table. The sample contains about 400,000 clones, roughly 89% of which appear only once. The sequence derives from a young woman who had recovered from COVID-19. The chain employs TRBV30 and TRBJ1-3; D is perhaps TRBD1 (5 bases). The sample comprised PBMCs or T cells enriched from blood (not recorded which). For the CDR3, the DNA is TGTGCCTGGAGTGCCGGGACTGGAGCAATATCTGGAAACACCATATATTTT. Protein: CAWSAGTGAISGNTIYF.